This TCR beta chain emerged from a study of T cells in Graves' hyperthyroidism and ophthalmopathy. Notes on the study in general: Researchers found most expanded thyroid clonotypes above 0.001 in blood as well. The model's output predicted ophthalmopathy at a median of 6.5 months prior to onset.

Only a few counts were recorded for this clonotype. What it binds is not known. Regions amplified from RNA transcripts were the TCR beta CDR3 regions. First-round RT-PCR targeting the TCR CDR3 was performed with the HTBI primer set. From the multiplex PCR reads, TCRdb called clonotypes with MiXCR, one entry per CDR3 protein. The sample shows approximately 100,000 distinct CDR3 sequences, 35% to 50% of them seen only once. Germline V gives CDR1 SGHRS, CDR2 YFSETQ. CDR3 size: 16 residues. The V gene lost 0 bases and the J gene lost 1 base, with 13 bases spanning the gap. When ophthalmopathy did not progress within 18 months, Graves' hyperthyroidism was considered stable.

Source material: peripheral blood or thyroid tissue (not recorded which). The receptor was isolated from a woman aged 30 to 39 with Graves' hyperthyroidism. V and J are TRBV5-1 and TRBJ1-1, with D tentatively TRBD1 (6 bases). The CDR3 sequence is CASSLAGGGRNTEAFF. As DNA, the CDR3 is TGCGCCAGCAGCTTGGCCGGGGGGGGGCGGAACACTGAAGCTTTCTTT.